The rows below give T cell receptor beta chains drawn from one sample of a study of blood T cell repertoires in COVID-19. This table comes from immunoSEQ multiplex PCR, and its TCRdb copy is limited to in-frame clones, with some not included. Of 200,000 to 250,000 clones listed, 82% are singletons. Sequencing used PBMCs or T cells enriched from blood (not recorded which). The receptors were gathered from a woman aged 55-70 years who had recovered from COVID-19. CDR3s include the opening cysteine and the closing phenylalanine or tryptophan. D genes are given only for firm matches. Size is stated for part of the rows, as once, few or many counts, or as a class when the clone is expanded.

D	V	size	J	CDR3	DNA
TRBD2	TRBV28	.	TRBJ2-7	CASSLLGTSGSYEQYF	TGTGCCAGCAGTTTACTCGGGACTAGCGGGAGCTACGAGCAGTACTTC
TRBD1	TRBV5-1	.	TRBJ1-1	CASSSTGGRTEAFF	TGCGCCAGCAGCTCGACAGGGGGGAGGACTGAAGCTTTCTTT
.	TRBV7-3	.	TRBJ2-5	CASSLTDRETQYF	TGTGCCAGCAGCTTAACGGACAGAGAGACCCAGTACTTC
TRBD1	TRBV14	.	TRBJ2-7	CASSQGYRDRTGEQYF	TGTGCCAGCAGCCAGGGGTACCGGGACAGGACAGGGGAGCAGTACTTC
TRBD1	TRBV4-3	few	TRBJ1-4	CASSQGDRVYEKLFF	TGCGCCAGCAGCCAAGGTGACAGGGTGTATGAAAAACTGTTTTTT
.	TRBV11-3	.	TRBJ2-5	CASSLGVREVPETQYF	TGTGCCAGCAGCTTAGGGGTCAGGGAGGTTCCGGAGACCCAGTACTTC
.	TRBV7-9	.	TRBJ2-3	CASSSQGRHTDTQYF	TGTGCCAGCAGCTCGCAGGGGCGGCACACAGATACGCAGTATTTT
TRBD1	TRBV5-6	.	TRBJ2-7	CASSLPDRDRYEQYF	TGTGCCAGCAGCTTACCTGACAGGGACCGCTACGAGCAGTACTTC
.	TRBV19	.	TRBJ1-2	CASSVGTPRSYGYTF	TGTGCCAGTAGTGTAGGGACACCTAGAAGCTATGGCTACACCTTC
TRBD1	TRBV4-3	.	TRBJ2-6	CASSQDTGGSGANVLTF	TGCGCCAGCAGCCAAGATACAGGGGGCTCTGGGGCCAACGTCCTGACTTTC
.	TRBV12-5	.	TRBJ1-4	CASTFREKLFF	TGTGCTTCTACCTTTAGAGAAAAACTGTTTTTT
.	TRBV19	once	TRBJ1-6	CASGRTLNSPLHF	TGTGCCAGTGGCAGAACCCTTAATTCACCCCTCCACTTT
TRBD1	TRBV5-1	.	TRBJ1-2	CASSPDRAGYGYTF	TGCGCCAGCAGCCCGGACAGGGCCGGGTATGGCTACACCTTC
.	TRBV19	.	TRBJ2-3	CASSSQRTGTDTQYF	TGTGCCAGTAGTTCGCAGCGGACGGGTACAGATACGCAGTATTTT
TRBD1	TRBV6-1	.	TRBJ1-5	CASSEAQGVSNQPQHF	TGTGCCAGCAGTGAAGCCCAGGGGGTTAGCAATCAGCCCCAGCATTTT
.	TRBV29-1	.	TRBJ1-3	CSVGQSSGNTIYF	TGCAGCGTTGGACAGAGCTCTGGAAACACCATATATTTT
.	TRBV14	.	TRBJ2-3	CASSQVGGTDTQYF	TGTGCCAGCAGCCAAGTGGGAGGCACAGATACGCAGTATTTT
.	TRBV6-6	.	TRBJ1-1	CASSLRTITEAFF	TGTGCCAGCAGTCTCAGGACAATCACTGAAGCTTTCTTT